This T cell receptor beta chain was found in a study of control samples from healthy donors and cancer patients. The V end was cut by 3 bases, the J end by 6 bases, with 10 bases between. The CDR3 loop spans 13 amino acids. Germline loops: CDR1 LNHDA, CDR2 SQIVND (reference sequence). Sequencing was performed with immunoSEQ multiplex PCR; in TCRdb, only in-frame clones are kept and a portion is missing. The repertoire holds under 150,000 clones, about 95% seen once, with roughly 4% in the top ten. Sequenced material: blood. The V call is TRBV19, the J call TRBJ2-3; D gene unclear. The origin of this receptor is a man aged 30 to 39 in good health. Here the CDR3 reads CASSIAVPDTQYF. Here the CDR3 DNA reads TGTGCCAGTAGTATTGCGGTCCCCGATACGCAGTATTTT.